This TCR beta chain was obtained from a study of OX40 agonist ivuxolimab in advanced cancers. Regarding the research as a whole: Ivuxolimab was an agonistic, fully human IgG2 monoclonal antibody directed against OX40 (CD134), a costimulatory receptor. Intravenous ivuxolimab was administered to patients every 2 weeks at six dose levels: 0.01, 0.1, 0.3, 1.5, 3 and 10 mg/kg. Of the roughly 51 patients in dose escalation, about 20 had hepatocellular carcinoma, some 15 had melanoma, 9 had renal cell carcinoma and 9 had head and neck cancer. In the dose-escalation cohort, roughly four fifths of patients were male, and the mean age was approximately 55 years, with a range of about 20 to 79. Prior anti-PD-1, anti-PD-L1 or anti-CTLA-4 therapy was permitted, and checkpoint inhibitors had been received by about 44% of dose-escalation patients. Partial responses occurred in three dose-escalation patients: two with cutaneous melanoma and one with hepatocellular carcinoma. The purpose of peripheral TCRbeta sequencing was to test whether ivuxolimab changed TCR sequence diversity and led to clonal T-cell expansion. The paper reports the monotherapy dose-escalation portion (N = 52 patients) of the phase I ivuxolimab trial. Overall results and qualifications from the work: Clonal expansion of both CD4+ and CD8+ blood T cells was observed from baseline to week 6 at doses 0.1 to 3.0 mg/kg. Low levels of normalized T-cell clonal expansion were also seen in some patients who did not respond. After ivuxolimab, expanded clones were on average more numerous among CD8+ T cells than among CD4+ T cells. The antigen specificity of the clonally expanded peripheral T cells was not determined. In the 0.1-3.0 mg/kg groups, partial responders were among the patients with the lowest normalized peripheral clonal expansion, particularly in CD8+ T cells.

The trial excluded patients who had a history of autoimmune disease or who were on systemic immunosuppression. Peripheral blood for TCR sequencing was collected from all dose cohorts at baseline, on cycle 4 day 1, and on cycle 7 day 1. Samples were obtained from an open-label, multicenter, first-in-human phase I dose-escalation trial of ivuxolimab. Adults with locally advanced or metastatic head and neck squamous cell, hepatocellular, melanoma or renal cell carcinoma were enrolled in the trial. Before TCR sequencing, CD4+ T cells and CD8+ T cells were sorted from peripheral blood as separate populations. A word on this clone: Its antigen remains unidentified. Base qualities are not at hand, and no much larger clone is one base apart.

The CDR3 spans 14 residues, from the cysteine through the phenylalanine. CDR3 DNA is the only sequence kept; it has 42 bases, read in frame from the first base. For CDR1 and CDR2, the germline V gene (reference sequence) lists MNHNY and SVGAGI. V is reduced by 7 bases and J by 0 bases, leaving a spacing of 12 bases between them. To sequence the TCRbeta CDR3 region, genomic DNA was isolated from the sorted cells. The immunoSEQ Assay was used for sequencing of TCRbeta CDR3 regions. This is the immuneACCESS table as TCRdb keeps it, with only in-frame sequences that have V and J called. A part of the clones is gone; compared with another copy, unresolved V genes explain less than half, and the rest is unexplained. The sample table holds approximately 70,000 clones, of which roughly 80% were seen once. Clones ranked in the top ten supply roughly 5.8% of the sample.

This chain is built from TRBV6-6 and TRBJ1-2; the D gene is perhaps TRBD1, from 5 matching bases. Sequencing was performed on CD4+ or CD8+ T cells sorted from blood, taken in a trial of the OX40 agonist ivuxolimab. This sequence originates from an adult with an advanced solid tumor such as melanoma, head and neck, liver or kidney cancer. The base sequence is TGTGCCAGCACCCGGGCAGGGACTAACTATGGCTACACCTTC. Its protein product is CASTRAGTNYGYTF.